Below are 27 T cell receptor beta chains sequenced from a single sample in a study of monozygotic twins with inflammatory bowel disease. With the 5' RACE reads reprocessed, TCRdb shows one record per CDR3 protein and no DNA. This sample's table reports 200,000 to 250,000 distinct CDR3 sequences. The sequencing sample was made of blood. These receptor sequences come from a human donor with ulcerative colitis or Crohn's disease, or a healthy co-twin of an affected twin (not recorded which).

V is TRBV27 and J is TRBJ2-2; there is no DNA to check the TCRdb D call of TRBD1. This CDR3 is 17 amino acids long. CDR1 and CDR2 (germline): MNHEY, SMNVEV (reference sequence). CDR3 loop: CASSTRTGTGFNGELFF.

The chain joins TRBV9 to TRBJ1-6; there is no DNA to check the TCRdb D call of TRBD1. The CDR3 runs to 15 residues. Germline V lookup: CDR1 SGDLS, CDR2 YYNGEE. CDR3 in amino acids: CASSPTWTGNSPLHF.

This chain links TRBV11-2 with TRBJ1-6. This CDR3 has 14 residues. Germline CDR1 reads SGHAT; CDR2 reads FQNNGV. The CDR3 loop is CASSLGLGTSPLHF.

The chain joins TRBV20-1 to TRBJ2-3; TCRdb's assignment of TRBD2 cannot be checked, as there is no DNA. Germline lookup yields CDR1 DFQATT and CDR2 SNEGSKA (reference sequence). The CDR3 has 15 residues. CDR3: CSARAGVGATDTQYF.

The chain joins TRBV20-1 to TRBJ1-5; checking the TCRdb D call of TRBD1 is not possible without DNA. The CDR3 has 13 amino acids. Looked up from germline, CDR1 is DFQATT and CDR2 is SNEGSKA (reference sequence). CDR3 residues: CSAPDRDNQPQHF.

This chain connects TRBV20-1 to TRBJ2-5; as DNA is missing, the TRBD2 call by TCRdb cannot be tested. CDR1 is DFQATT and CDR2 is SNEGSKA in the germline V gene (reference sequence). There are 15 residues in the CDR3. This CDR3 is CNVATGGLAGETQYF.

The rearrangement links TRBV6-4 to TRBJ2-1; the D call from TCRdb, TRBD2, cannot be confirmed without DNA. The CDR3 extends over 20 amino acids. CDR1 MRHNA and CDR2 SNTAGT come from the germline V gene. CDR3 residues: CASSDRPGLAGRSSYNEQFF.

The CDR3 sequence: CSAYRDSPYNEQFF. The gene calls are TRBV20-1 and TRBJ2-1; TCRdb's D call of TRBD2 is untestable without DNA. Germline values: CDR1 DFQATT, CDR2 SNEGSKA (reference sequence). The CDR3 has 14 residues.

The chain joins TRBV14 to TRBJ2-2; the D call from TCRdb, TRBD1, cannot be confirmed without DNA. The length of the CDR3 is 17 residues. The germline V gene has CDR1 SGHDN and CDR2 FVKESK. The CDR3: CASSRRGVVTGTGELFF.

The genes are TRBV9 and TRBJ2-1; TCRdb selects TRBD1, and the lack of DNA leaves this call unchecked. The CDR3 extends over 15 amino acids. CDR1 and CDR2 (germline): SGDLS, YYNGEE. The CDR3 spells CASSVGRGLYNEQFF.

This chain joins TRBV7-9 and TRBJ2-1; TCRdb's assignment of TRBD1 cannot be checked, as there is no DNA. There are 17 residues in the CDR3. Germline assignment: CDR1 SEHNR and CDR2 FQNEAQ (reference sequence). The CDR3 region is CASSLSFPESGGRGQFF. The full variable domain, rest sourced from reference TRBV7-9 and TRBJ2-1, is DTGVSQNPRHKITKRGQNVTFRCDPISEHNRLYWYRQTLGQGPEFLTYFQNEAQLEKSRLLSDRFSAERPKGSFSTLEIQRTEQGDSAMYLCASSLSFPESGGRGQFFGPGTRLTVL.

This chain joins TRBV18 and TRBJ1-2; the TRBD1 assignment by TCRdb is unverifiable without DNA. Germline CDR1 KGHSH, CDR2 LQKENI. The CDR3 spans 14 residues. The CDR3 spells CASSPQQTGRGYTF. Combining the CDR3 with reference TRBV18 and TRBJ1-2 gives the whole variable domain NAGVMQNPRHLVRRRGQEARLRCSPMKGHSHVYWYRQLPEEGLKFMVYLQKENIIDESGMPKERFSAEFPKEGPSILRIQQVVRGDSAAYFCASSPQQTGRGYTFGSGTRLTVV.

This rearrangement joins TRBV27 to TRBJ2-7. The CDR3 is 14 amino acids. CDR1 and CDR2 from the germline V gene are MNHEY and SMNVEV (reference sequence). The CDR3 is CASSLAGRYYEQYF.

V and J are TRBV5-6 and TRBJ2-7. Germline V CDR1 and CDR2: SGHDT, YYEEEE. The CDR3 runs to 14 residues. CDR3 sequence reads: CASSLRGRSYEQYF.

The chain joins TRBV20-1 to TRBJ1-4; TCRdb reports TRBD1, a call that lacks DNA to check it against. Germline V gives CDR1 DFQATT, CDR2 SNEGSKA (reference sequence). The CDR3 spans 13 residues. CDR3 region: CSASPPLGEKLFF.

The chain has TRBV19 and TRBJ2-1. Germline V gene lookup returns CDR1 LNHDA and CDR2 SQIVND (reference sequence). The CDR3 consists of 11 residues. The chain's CDR3 is CASSISDEQFF.

The chain uses TRBV27 and TRBJ1-2; TCRdb calls TRBD1, which cannot be checked without DNA. The CDR3 consists of 12 residues. Germline V gene data show CDR1 as MNHEY and CDR2 as SMNVEV (reference sequence). CDR3 sequence reads: CASAPVRGGYTF.

This chain uses TRBV24-1 with TRBJ2-1; with no DNA, the TCRdb D assignment of TRBD2 cannot be verified. Looked up from germline, CDR1 is KGHDR and CDR2 is SFDVKD. CDR3 length: 16 amino acids. The CDR3 sequence: CATSDPGGPFPNEQFF.

This chain uses TRBV5-1 with TRBJ2-7. Germline values: CDR1 SGHRS, CDR2 YFSETQ. The CDR3 consists of 15 residues. The CDR3: CASSLYSDNSYEQYF. Combining the CDR3 with reference TRBV5-1 and TRBJ2-7 gives the whole variable domain KAGVTQTPRYLIKTRGQQVTLSCSPISGHRSVSWYQQTPGQGLQFLFEYFSETQRNKGNFPGRFSGRQFSNSRSEMNVSTLELGDSALYLCASSLYSDNSYEQYFGPGTRLTVT.

V is TRBV12-3 or TRBV12-4 and J is TRBJ1-5; no DNA is available, so the TRBD1 call from TCRdb remains unchecked. The CDR3 is 14 residues long. The CDR3 reads CASNTGTANQPQHF.

This rearrangement joins TRBV6-2 or TRBV6-3 to TRBJ1-1. From germline, CDR1 is MNHEY and CDR2 SVGEGT. CDR3 size: 14 residues. CDR3 sequence reads: CASSRSVVNTEAFF.

This rearrangement joins TRBV5-6 to TRBJ2-5; TCRdb lists TRBD2, though no DNA is available to test this call. The CDR3 covers 15 residues. Germline V gives CDR1 SGHDT, CDR2 YYEEEE. This CDR3 is CASSGGTRAKETQYF. Variable domain in full (rest from reference TRBV5-6 and TRBJ2-5): DAGVTQSPTHLIKTRGQQVTLRCSPKSGHDTVSWYQQALGQGPQFIFQYYEEEERQRGNFPDRFSGHQFPNYSSELNVNALLLGDSALYLCASSGGTRAKETQYFGPGTRLLVL.

The chain links TRBV19 to TRBJ1-5; the TRBD1 assignment by TCRdb is unverifiable without DNA. Germline V CDR1 and CDR2: LNHDA, SQIVND (reference sequence). The CDR3 is 16 amino acids. The CDR3 sequence: CASSMAPGSLGQPQHF.

The chain is built from TRBV12-3 or TRBV12-4 and TRBJ2-2. The CDR3 totals 15 residues. CDR3 region: CASSPPAANTGELFF.

V and J are TRBV7-9 and TRBJ1-5; the TCRdb D gene call, TRBD1, has no DNA to confirm it. From germline, CDR1 is SEHNR and CDR2 FQNEAQ (reference sequence). The CDR3 loop spans 16 amino acids. CDR3 sequence reads: CASSTSGTGGNQPQHF.

The chain uses TRBV6-6 and TRBJ1-1; TCRdb proposes TRBD1, but this gene call is untestable without DNA. Germline V gene data show CDR1 as MNHNY and CDR2 as SVGAGI (reference sequence). The CDR3 is 14 amino acids. The chain's CDR3 is CASNSGRGNTEAFF.

This chain uses TRBV18 with TRBJ2-1; with no DNA, the TCRdb D assignment of TRBD2 cannot be verified. The CDR3 is 16 residues long. Germline CDR1 and CDR2: KGHSH and LQKENI. The CDR3 protein is CASSPEGLNLGNEQFF. Based on the CDR3 plus reference TRBV18 and TRBJ2-1, the full variable domain is NAGVMQNPRHLVRRRGQEARLRCSPMKGHSHVYWYRQLPEEGLKFMVYLQKENIIDESGMPKERFSAEFPKEGPSILRIQQVVRGDSAAYFCASSPEGLNLGNEQFFGPGTRLTVL.